These 3 T cell receptor beta chains were sequenced from one sample in a study of PD-1 blockade in mismatch repair-deficient tumors (TCRdb year 2017). Libraries were prepared through the immunoSEQ multiplex PCR assay. Drawn from immuneACCESS, this table holds only the in-frame rearrangements with V and J called that TCRdb kept. Clones are partly lost; checked studies trace under half to an unresolved V gene and leave the rest unexplained. The sample table holds more than 95,000 clones, of which 86% were seen once. The ten most abundant clones make up roughly 13% of the sample. Sequences were derived from peripheral blood, sampled 44 weeks after starting pembrolizumab. The source of these receptors is an adult with mismatch repair-deficient cancer.

The chain combines TRBV7-2 with TRBJ1-1; TRBD1 agrees at 10 bases. CDR1 is SGHTA, CDR2 FQGNSA, per germline. The CDR3 is made up of 15 amino acids. Trimming cost V 5 bases and J 4 bases; bases outside gene matches: 7. The CDR3 protein is CASSTTGGPTTEAFF. For the CDR3, the DNA is TGTGCCAGCAGCACGACAGGGGGCCCAACCACTGAAGCTTTCTTT. Full variable domain (rest looked up from reference TRBV7-2 and TRBJ1-1): GAGVSQSPSNKVTEKGKDVELRCDPISGHTALYWYRQSLGQGLEFLIYFQGNSAPDKSGLPSDRFSAERTGGSVSTLTIQRTQQEDSAVYLCASSTTGGPTTEAFFGQGTRLTVV.

This sequence joins TRBV7-8 and TRBJ1-5, with D hard to call. There are 13 residues in the CDR3. Per the germline V gene, CDR1 is SGHVS and CDR2 is FQNEAQ. V lost 5 bases and J 6 bases, leaving 11 bases between the germline ends. The CDR3 coding sequence is TGTGCCAGCAGCACTCAGCTGGGTCAGCCCCAGCATTTT. Translation: CASSTQLGQPQHF.

Turning to this clone: Other DNA sequences within the sample encode an identical CDR3. The rearrangement uses TRBV15 and TRBJ2-7, with TRBD1 as a possible D gene (5 bases). V was trimmed by 0 bases and J by 7 bases, leaving 10 bases between them. The CDR3 sequence is 13 residues long. CDR1 is LNHNV, CDR2 YYDKDF, per germline (reference sequence). The DNA of the CDR3 is TGTGCCACCAGCAGAGATAGGACACGAGAGCAGTACTTC. Its translation: CATSRDRTREQYF.